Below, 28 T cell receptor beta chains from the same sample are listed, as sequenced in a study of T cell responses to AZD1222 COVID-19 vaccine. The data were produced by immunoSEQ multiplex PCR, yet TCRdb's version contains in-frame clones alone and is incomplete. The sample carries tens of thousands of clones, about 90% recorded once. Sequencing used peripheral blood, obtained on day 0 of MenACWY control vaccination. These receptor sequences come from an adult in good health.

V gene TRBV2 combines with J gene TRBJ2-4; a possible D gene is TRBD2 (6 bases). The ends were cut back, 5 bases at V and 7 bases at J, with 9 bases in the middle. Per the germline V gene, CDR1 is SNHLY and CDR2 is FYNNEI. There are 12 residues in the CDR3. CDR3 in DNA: TGTGCCAGCAGTAGGGAGGACAACATTCAGTACTTC. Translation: CASSREDNIQYF.

CDR3 amino acids: CASSWNPYEQYF. The CDR3 DNA is TGTGCCAGCAGCTGGAACCCCTACGAGCAGTACTTC. This chain connects TRBV7-2 to TRBJ2-7; D remains unclear. The CDR3 sequence is 12 residues long. Germline V gives CDR1 SGHTA, CDR2 FQGNSA. V was pared by 4 bases and J by 2 bases, with 6 bases between.

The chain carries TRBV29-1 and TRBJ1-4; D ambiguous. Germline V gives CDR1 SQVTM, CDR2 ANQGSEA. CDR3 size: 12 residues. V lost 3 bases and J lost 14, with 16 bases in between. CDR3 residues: CSVEESGFGLFF. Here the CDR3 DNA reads TGCAGCGTTGAGGAGTCCGGCTTTGGGCTGTTTTTT. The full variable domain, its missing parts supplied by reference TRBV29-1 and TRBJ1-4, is SAVISQKPSRDICQRGTSLTIQCQVDSQVTMMFWYRQQPGQSLTLIATANQGSEATYESGFVIDKFPISRPNLTFSTLTVSNMSPEDSSIYLCSVEESGFGLFFGSGTQLSVL.

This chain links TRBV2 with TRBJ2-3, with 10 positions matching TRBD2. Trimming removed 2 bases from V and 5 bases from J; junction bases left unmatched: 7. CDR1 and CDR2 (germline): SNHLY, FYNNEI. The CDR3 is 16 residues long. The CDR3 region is CASSEYGLAGEDTQYF. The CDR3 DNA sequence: TGTGCCAGCAGTGAATATGGGCTAGCGGGAGAAGATACGCAGTATTTT. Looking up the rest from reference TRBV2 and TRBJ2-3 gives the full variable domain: EPEVTQTPSHQVTQMGQEVILRCVPISNHLYFYWYRQILGQKVEFLVSFYNNEISEKSEIFDDQFSVERPDGSNFTLKIRSTKLEDSAMYFCASSEYGLAGEDTQYFGPGTRLTVL.

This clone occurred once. CDR3 sequence: CASSSSWESTQYF. DNA for the CDR3: TGTGCCAGCAGCTCCAGTTGGGAGAGTACGCAGTATTTT. V gene TRBV11-3 combines with J gene TRBJ2-3, with D tentatively TRBD2 (5 bases). The V end was cut by 4 bases, the J end by 8 bases, with 13 bases between. CDR1 SGHNT and CDR2 YENEEA come from the germline V gene. The CDR3 spans 13 residues.

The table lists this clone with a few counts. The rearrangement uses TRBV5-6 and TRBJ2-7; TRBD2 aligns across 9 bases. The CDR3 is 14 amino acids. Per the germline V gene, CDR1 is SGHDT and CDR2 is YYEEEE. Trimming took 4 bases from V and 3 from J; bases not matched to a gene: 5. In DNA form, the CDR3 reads TGTGCCAGCAGCCAGACTAGCGGAATCTACGAGCAGTACTTC. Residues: CASSQTSGIYEQYF.

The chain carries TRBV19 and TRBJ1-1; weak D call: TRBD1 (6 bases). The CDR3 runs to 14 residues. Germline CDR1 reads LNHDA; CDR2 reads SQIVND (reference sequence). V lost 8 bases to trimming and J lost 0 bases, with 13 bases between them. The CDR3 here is CASDLGHLNTEAFF. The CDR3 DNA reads TGTGCCAGTGACCTGGGACACTTGAACACTGAAGCTTTCTTT.

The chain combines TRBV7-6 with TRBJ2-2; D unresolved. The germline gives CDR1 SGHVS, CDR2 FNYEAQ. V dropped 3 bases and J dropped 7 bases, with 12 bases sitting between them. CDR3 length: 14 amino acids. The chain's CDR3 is CASSFHLTDGELFF. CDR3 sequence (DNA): TGTGCCAGCAGCTTCCACCTGACGGACGGGGAGCTGTTTTTT.

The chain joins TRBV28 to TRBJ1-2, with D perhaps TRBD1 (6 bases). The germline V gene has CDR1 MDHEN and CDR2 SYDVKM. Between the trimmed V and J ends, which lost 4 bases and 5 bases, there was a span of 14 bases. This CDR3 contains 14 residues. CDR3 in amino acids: CASSSGQIPYGYTF. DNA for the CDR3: TGTGCCAGCAGTTCCGGACAGATCCCGTATGGCTACACCTTC.

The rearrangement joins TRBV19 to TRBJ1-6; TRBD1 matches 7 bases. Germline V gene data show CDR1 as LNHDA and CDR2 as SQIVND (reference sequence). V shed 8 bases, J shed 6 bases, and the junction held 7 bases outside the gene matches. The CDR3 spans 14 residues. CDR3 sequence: CASSGGQTNSPLHF. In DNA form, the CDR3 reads TGTGCCAGTTCTGGGGGACAGACTAATTCACCCCTCCACTTT.

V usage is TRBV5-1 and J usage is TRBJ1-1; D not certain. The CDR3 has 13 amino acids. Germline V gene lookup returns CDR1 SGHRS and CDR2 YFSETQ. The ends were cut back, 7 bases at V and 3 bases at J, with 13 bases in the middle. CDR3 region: CASQFNGYTEAFF. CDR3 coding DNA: TGCGCCAGCCAGTTTAATGGGTACACTGAAGCTTTCTTT.

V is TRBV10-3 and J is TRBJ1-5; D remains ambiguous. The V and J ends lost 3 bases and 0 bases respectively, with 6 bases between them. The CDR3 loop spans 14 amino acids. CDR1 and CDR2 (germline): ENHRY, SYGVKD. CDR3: CAISDEASNQPQHF. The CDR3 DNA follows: TGTGCCATCAGTGATGAAGCTAGCAATCAGCCCCAGCATTTT.

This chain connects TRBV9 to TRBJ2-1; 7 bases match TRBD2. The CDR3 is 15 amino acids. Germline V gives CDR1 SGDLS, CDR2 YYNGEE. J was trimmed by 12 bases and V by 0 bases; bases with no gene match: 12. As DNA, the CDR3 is TGTGCCAGCAGCGTAGGGGACTACCGTAATGAGTGGCAGTTCTTC. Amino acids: CASSVGDYRNEWQFF.

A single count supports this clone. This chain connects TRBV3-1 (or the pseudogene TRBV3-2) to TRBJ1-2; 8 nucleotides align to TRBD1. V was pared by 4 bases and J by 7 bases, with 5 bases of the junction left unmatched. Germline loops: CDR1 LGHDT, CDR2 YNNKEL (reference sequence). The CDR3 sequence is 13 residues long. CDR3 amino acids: CASSLGGQGGYTF. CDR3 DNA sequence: TGTGCCAGCAGCCTCGGAGGACAGGGTGGCTACACCTTC.

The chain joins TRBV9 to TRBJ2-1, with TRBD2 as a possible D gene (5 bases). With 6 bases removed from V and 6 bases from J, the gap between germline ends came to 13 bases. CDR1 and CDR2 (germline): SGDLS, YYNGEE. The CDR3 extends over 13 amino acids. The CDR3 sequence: CASTALLGNEQFF. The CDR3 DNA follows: TGTGCCAGCACGGCCTTACTAGGCAATGAGCAGTTCTTC. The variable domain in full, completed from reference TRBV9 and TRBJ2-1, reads DSGVTQTPKHLITATGQRVTLRCSPRSGDLSVYWYQQSLDQGLQFLIQYYNGEERAKGNILERFSAQQFPDLHSELNLSSLELGDSALYFCASTALLGNEQFFGPGTRLTVL.

This CDR3 is CASSLGWGSHQPQHF. In DNA, the CDR3 is TGTGCCAGCAGCTTAGGATGGGGAAGCCATCAGCCCCAGCATTTT. The chain carries TRBV7-9 and TRBJ1-5; D unclear. The length of the CDR3 is 15 residues. Per the germline V gene, CDR1 is SEHNR and CDR2 is FQNEAQ (reference sequence). V was pared by 1 base and J by 5 bases, with 12 bases between.

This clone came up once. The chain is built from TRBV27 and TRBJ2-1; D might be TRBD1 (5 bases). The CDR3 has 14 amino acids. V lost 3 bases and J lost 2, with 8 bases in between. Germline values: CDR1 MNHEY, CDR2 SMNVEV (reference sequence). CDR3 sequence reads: CASSFWGTYNEQFF. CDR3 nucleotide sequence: TGTGCCAGCAGTTTTTGGGGCACCTACAATGAGCAGTTCTTC.

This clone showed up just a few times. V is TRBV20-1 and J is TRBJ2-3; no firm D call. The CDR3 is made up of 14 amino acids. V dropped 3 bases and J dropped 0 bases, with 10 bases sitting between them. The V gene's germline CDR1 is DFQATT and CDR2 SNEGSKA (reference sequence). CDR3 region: CSASAEESTDTQYF. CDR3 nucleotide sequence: TGCAGTGCTAGTGCAGAGGAGAGCACAGATACGCAGTATTTT.

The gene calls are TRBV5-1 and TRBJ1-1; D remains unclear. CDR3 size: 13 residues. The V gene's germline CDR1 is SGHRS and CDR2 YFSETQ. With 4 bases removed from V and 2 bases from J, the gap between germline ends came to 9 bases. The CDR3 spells CASSPVGNTEAFF. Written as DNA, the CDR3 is TGCGCCAGCAGCCCGGTCGGAAACACTGAAGCTTTCTTT. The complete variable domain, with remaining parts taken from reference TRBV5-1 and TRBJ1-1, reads KAGVTQTPRYLIKTRGQQVTLSCSPISGHRSVSWYQQTPGQGLQFLFEYFSETQRNKGNFPGRFSGRQFSNSRSEMNVSTLELGDSALYLCASSPVGNTEAFFGQGTRLTVV.

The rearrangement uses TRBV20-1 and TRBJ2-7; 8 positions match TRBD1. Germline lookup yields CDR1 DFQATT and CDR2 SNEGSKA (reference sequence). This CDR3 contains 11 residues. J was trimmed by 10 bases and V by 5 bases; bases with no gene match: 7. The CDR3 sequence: CSAWTGPRQYF. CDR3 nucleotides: TGCAGTGCTTGGACAGGGCCCCGTCAGTACTTC.

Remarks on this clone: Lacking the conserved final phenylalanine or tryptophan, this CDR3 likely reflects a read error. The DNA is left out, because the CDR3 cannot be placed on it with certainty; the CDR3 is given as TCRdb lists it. Here the CDR3 reads CASSLQGIPGRRGI. V and J are TRBV5-8 and TRBJ2-7; TRBD1 is the table's D call, not checked against the DNA. Germline V CDR1 and CDR2: SGHTS, YDEGEE. 14 amino acids form the CDR3, both terminal residues included.

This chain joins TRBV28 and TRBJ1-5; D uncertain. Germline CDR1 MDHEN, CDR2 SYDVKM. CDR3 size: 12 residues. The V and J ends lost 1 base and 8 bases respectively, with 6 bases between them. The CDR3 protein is CASSLSGEPQHF. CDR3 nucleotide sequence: TGTGCCAGCAGTTTATCGGGCGAGCCCCAGCATTTT. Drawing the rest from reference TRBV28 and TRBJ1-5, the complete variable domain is DVKVTQSSRYLVKRTGEKVFLECVQDMDHENMFWYRQDPGLGLRLIYFSYDVKMKEKGDIPEGYSVSREKKERFSLILESASTNQTSMYLCASSLSGEPQHFGDGTRLSIL.

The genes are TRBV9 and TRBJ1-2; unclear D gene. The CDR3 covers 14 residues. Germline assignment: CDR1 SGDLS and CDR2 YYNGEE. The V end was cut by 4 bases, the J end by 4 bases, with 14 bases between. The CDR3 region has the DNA TGTGCCAGCAGCCGGTCCGGCTTTGGCTATGGCTACACCTTC. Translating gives CASSRSGFGYGYTF.

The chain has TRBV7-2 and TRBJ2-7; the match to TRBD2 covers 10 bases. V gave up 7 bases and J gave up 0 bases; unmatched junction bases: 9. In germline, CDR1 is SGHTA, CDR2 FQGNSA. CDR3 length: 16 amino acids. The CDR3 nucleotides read TGTGCCAGCACCCCCGGACTAGCGGATAGCTCCTACGAGCAGTACTTC. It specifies CASTPGLADSSYEQYF.

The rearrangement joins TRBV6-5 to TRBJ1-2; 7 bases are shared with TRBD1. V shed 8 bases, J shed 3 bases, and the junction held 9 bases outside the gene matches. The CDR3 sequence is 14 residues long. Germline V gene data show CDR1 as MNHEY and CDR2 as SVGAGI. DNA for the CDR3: TGTGCCAGCGAGGGGACAGACTACGACTATGGCTACACCTTC. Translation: CASEGTDYDYGYTF.

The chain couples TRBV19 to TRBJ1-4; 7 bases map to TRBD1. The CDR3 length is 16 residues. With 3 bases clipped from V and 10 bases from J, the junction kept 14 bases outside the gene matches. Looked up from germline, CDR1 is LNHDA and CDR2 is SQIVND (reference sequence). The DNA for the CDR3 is TGTGCCAGTAGTATGAGACAGGGCCCCTTCCAGGGAAAACTGTTTTTT. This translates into CASSMRQGPFQGKLFF.

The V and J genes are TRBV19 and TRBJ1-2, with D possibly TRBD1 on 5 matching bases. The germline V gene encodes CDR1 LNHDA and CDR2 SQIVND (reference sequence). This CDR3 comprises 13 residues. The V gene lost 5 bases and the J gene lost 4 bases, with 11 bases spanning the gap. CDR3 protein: CASSPGGFYGYTF. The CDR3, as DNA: TGTGCCAGTAGTCCTGGGGGATTCTATGGCTACACCTTC.

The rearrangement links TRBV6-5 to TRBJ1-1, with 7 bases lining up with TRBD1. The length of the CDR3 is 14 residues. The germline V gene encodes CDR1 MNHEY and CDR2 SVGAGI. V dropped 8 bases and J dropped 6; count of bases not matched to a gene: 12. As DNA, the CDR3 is TGTGCCAGCCGGAGAGGGGGCGGGGAACCTGAAGCTTTCTTT. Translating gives CASRRGGGEPEAFF.